This T cell receptor beta chain emerged from a study of T-cell memory formation after mild COVID-19. Overall study context: TCR clusters were mostly confined to one donor each.

Study findings and constraints: Clones that contracted from day 15 to 85 were balanced CD4/CD8, while later expanders leaned CD4+.

This clonotype was detected a few times. The antigen is undetermined. Barcoded TCR alpha and TCR beta cDNA libraries with UMIs came from 5'RACE using constant-segment primers. TCRdb passed the 5' RACE reads through MiXCR, listing each CDR3 protein once. The table has about 340,000 distinct CDR3 sequences, approximately 16% seen once. Sequencing was carried out using PBMCs or a T cell subset sorted from them (not recorded which). The receptor comes from a man between 18 and 35 years old who had mild COVID-19 (a few samples of this study predate the infection). Cell type and time point are not known.

CDR3 nucleotide sequence: TGCGCCAGCAGCTTGGTAGCGGGGGGGCCGAACACCGGGGAGCTGTTTTTT. This codes for CASSLVAGGPNTGELFF. The genes are TRBV5-1 and TRBJ2-2; 11 nucleotides agree with TRBD2. The J segment lost 0 bases and the V segment lost 0 bases, leaving 1 base of the junction unmatched. This CDR3 is built from 17 residues. Germline assignment: CDR1 SGHRS and CDR2 YFSETQ.